This T cell receptor beta chain was observed in a study of blood T cell repertoires in COVID-19. The wider study: The origin of the acute and convalescent COVID-19 samples was the United States, Italy and Spain. From T cells, B-cell-depleted T cells, or PBMCs came the material, which was cDNA or gDNA.

In the source study's methods: Amplified reference gene primers provided the basis for estimating nucleated cell counts. Using immunoSEQ multiplex PCR, the repertoire was profiled, and TCRdb retains in-frame clones only, with some absent. That table is the source of V, J and clone size, and D and trimming were worked out from the DNA. The table records around 28,000 clones, 80% to 90% of them present only once. This CDR3 is built from 17 residues. Deletions cut 0 bases from V and 3 bases from J, with 15 bases between. Germline lookup yields CDR1 LGHNA and CDR2 YSLEER. The sample was peripheral blood. This receptor was taken from a human donor with acute or convalescent COVID-19. The donor label of this sample is uncertain. J is TRBJ1-3 and V is TRBV4-3, with a possible D match to TRBD1 (5 bases). The DNA for the CDR3 is TGCGCCAGCAGCCAAGACCCCCCGACCAGGGTTGGAAACACCATATATTTT. Its translation is CASSQDPPTRVGNTIYF.